The rows below give T cell receptor beta chains drawn from one sample of a study of blood T cell repertoires in COVID-19. Repertoires were generated with immunoSEQ multiplex PCR, while TCRdb's copy carries only in-frame clones and drops some. The sample lists roughly 220,000 clones, about 86% seen once, with about 15% in the top ten. The sequencing input was PBMCs or T cells enriched from blood (not recorded which). The receptor source for this set is a woman aged 45-65 years with acute COVID-19. Both conserved end residues are part of each CDR3. Each record gives: CDR3 DNA, CDR3 protein, clone size, V gene, J gene, D gene, CDR3 length. A D gene is named only where the DNA matches it firmly. Clone size, where shown, is once, few, many, or a class for clones that have expanded.

CDR3nt: TGTGCCAGCAGCTTGGTTTGGCAGGGAAACTATGGCTACACCTTC
CDR3aa: CASSLVWQGNYGYTF
abundance: NA
v_gene: TRBV5-5
j_gene: TRBJ1-2
d_gene: NA
len: 15

CDR3nt: TGCGCCAGCAGCTTGGTAGGACACTGGAATGAAAAACTGTTTTTT
CDR3aa: CASSLVGHWNEKLFF
abundance: NA
v_gene: TRBV5-1
j_gene: TRBJ1-4
d_gene: NA
len: 15

CDR3nt: TGTGCCTGCCAGGGTCCCTCTGGAAACACCATATATTTT
CDR3aa: CACQGPSGNTIYF
abundance: NA
v_gene: TRBV2
j_gene: TRBJ1-3
d_gene: NA
len: 13

CDR3nt: TGTGCCGGGAAAGGGGGAAATGGCTACACCTTC
CDR3aa: CAGKGGNGYTF
abundance: NA
v_gene: TRBV30
j_gene: TRBJ1-2
d_gene: NA
len: 11

CDR3nt: TGTGCCAGCAGCTCCGGGACACCTAGCAATCAGCCCCAGCATTTT
CDR3aa: CASSSGTPSNQPQHF
abundance: NA
v_gene: TRBV6-2/TRBV6-3
j_gene: TRBJ1-5
d_gene: NA
len: 15

CDR3nt: TGCGCCAGCAGTGATCCAGGGATCGGCGGCTACACCTTC
CDR3aa: CASSDPGIGGYTF
abundance: NA
v_gene: TRBV10-2
j_gene: TRBJ1-2
d_gene: NA
len: 13

CDR3nt: TGTGCCAGCAGCTTGGGCAGTCCTGGCTACACCTTC
CDR3aa: CASSLGSPGYTF
abundance: NA
v_gene: TRBV13
j_gene: TRBJ1-2
d_gene: NA
len: 12

CDR3nt: TGTGCCAGCAGCCAAGTGAGACAGAATGAAAAACTGTTTTTT
CDR3aa: CASSQVRQNEKLFF
abundance: once
v_gene: TRBV14
j_gene: TRBJ1-4
d_gene: NA
len: 14

CDR3nt: TGTGCCAGCAGCAACCTCCTAGCGGGAGACGAGACCCAGTACTTC
CDR3aa: CASSNLLAGDETQYF
abundance: NA
v_gene: TRBV27
j_gene: TRBJ2-5
d_gene: TRBD2
len: 15

CDR3nt: TGTGCCAGCAATCTACCGCAGTCGGACACCTTGTACTTC
CDR3aa: CASNLPQSDTLYF
abundance: NA
v_gene: TRBV12-3/TRBV12-4
j_gene: TRBJ2-4
d_gene: NA
len: 13

CDR3nt: TGTGCCAGCAGCTCCCCCCGGCGGGATACGCAGTATTTT
CDR3aa: CASSSPRRDTQYF
abundance: NA
v_gene: TRBV11-2
j_gene: TRBJ2-3
d_gene: NA
len: 13

CDR3nt: TGTGCCAGCAGTTACTACGGGTACAATGAGCAGTTCTTC
CDR3aa: CASSYYGYNEQFF
abundance: NA
v_gene: TRBV6-5
j_gene: TRBJ2-1
d_gene: NA
len: 13

CDR3nt: TGTGCCAGCAGTCCCACAGACCTCCCTCCTACAGATACGCAGTATTTT
CDR3aa: CASSPTDLPPTDTQYF
abundance: NA
v_gene: TRBV28
j_gene: TRBJ2-3
d_gene: NA
len: 16

CDR3nt: TGTGCCAGCAGCGTAGACGGGAGTTGGACAGATACGCAGTATTTT
CDR3aa: CASSVDGSWTDTQYF
abundance: NA
v_gene: TRBV9
j_gene: TRBJ2-3
d_gene: NA
len: 15

CDR3nt: TGTGCCAGCAGCCACGGACTAGCGGAGAGCTCCTACAATGAGCAGTTCTTC
CDR3aa: CASSHGLAESSYNEQFF
abundance: NA
v_gene: TRBV4-2
j_gene: TRBJ2-1
d_gene: TRBD2
len: 17

CDR3nt: TGTGCCAGTAGTATAGGCAGGTACTATGGCTACACCTTC
CDR3aa: CASSIGRYYGYTF
abundance: NA
v_gene: TRBV19
j_gene: TRBJ1-2
d_gene: NA
len: 13

CDR3nt: TGTGCCAGCAGCCCCCGGGACAGGGGGCACCAGCCCCAGCATTTT
CDR3aa: CASSPRDRGHQPQHF
abundance: NA
v_gene: TRBV5-8
j_gene: TRBJ1-5
d_gene: TRBD1
len: 15

CDR3nt: TGTGCCAGCTCACCAAATCTAGCGGGTTGGGCGGAGACCCAGTACTTC
CDR3aa: CASSPNLAGWAETQYF
abundance: NA
v_gene: TRBV18
j_gene: TRBJ2-5
d_gene: TRBD2
len: 16

CDR3nt: TGTGCCAGCAGCGTAGAGGTGGGACTAGCTCGATCAGATACGCAGTATTTT
CDR3aa: CASSVEVGLARSDTQYF
abundance: NA
v_gene: TRBV9
j_gene: TRBJ2-3
d_gene: TRBD2
len: 17

CDR3nt: TGTGCCAGCATGGAGGGGCTGTCTAACTATGGCTACACCTTC
CDR3aa: CASMEGLSNYGYTF
abundance: NA
v_gene: TRBV27
j_gene: TRBJ1-2
d_gene: NA
len: 14

CDR3nt: TGTGCCAGCATCGCTAGCGGCTCCTACGAGCAGTACTTC
CDR3aa: CASIASGSYEQYF
abundance: NA
v_gene: TRBV28
j_gene: TRBJ2-7
d_gene: TRBD2
len: 13

CDR3nt: TGTGCCAGTAGTGCCGGACAGGGGATTTACAGCAATCAGCCCCAGCATTTT
CDR3aa: CASSAGQGIYSNQPQHF
abundance: NA
v_gene: TRBV19
j_gene: TRBJ1-5
d_gene: TRBD1
len: 17

CDR3nt: TGCACCAGCAGCCAATTCCGAGTCATGATACTAGCGGACCACAATGAGCAGTTCTTC
CDR3aa: CTSSQFRVMILADHNEQFF
abundance: NA
v_gene: TRBV1
j_gene: TRBJ2-1
d_gene: NA
len: 19

CDR3nt: TGTGCCAGCAGCCCGGGGGAGAGCTCCTACGAGCAGTACTTC
CDR3aa: CASSPGESSYEQYF
abundance: NA
v_gene: TRBV6-5
j_gene: TRBJ2-7
d_gene: NA
len: 14

CDR3nt: TGCAGCGTTGAACAAGGACAGGGCAGGGTCTTC
CDR3aa: CSVEQGQGRVF
abundance: NA
v_gene: TRBV29-1
j_gene: TRBJ2-1
d_gene: TRBD1
len: 11

CDR3nt: TGTGCCAGCAGTTTCGCGTCAGGGGTTTACACCGGGGAGCTGTTTTTT
CDR3aa: CASSFASGVYTGELFF
abundance: NA
v_gene: TRBV27
j_gene: TRBJ2-2
d_gene: NA
len: 16

CDR3nt: TGTGCCAGCAGCTCCATACAGGGGTGGAATGAGCAGTTCTTC
CDR3aa: CASSSIQGWNEQFF
abundance: NA
v_gene: TRBV11-2
j_gene: TRBJ2-1
d_gene: TRBD1
len: 14

CDR3nt: TGTGCCAGCAGCCTCTGGTTGAAAGGGGTGACAGATACGCAGTATTTT
CDR3aa: CASSLWLKGVTDTQYF
abundance: NA
v_gene: TRBV11-2
j_gene: TRBJ2-3
d_gene: NA
len: 16

CDR3nt: TGTGCCAGCAGCTTGAGACTCACTCCTACCCGGGCTTTCTTT
CDR3aa: CASSLRLTPTRAFF
abundance: NA
v_gene: TRBV7-9
j_gene: TRBJ1-1
d_gene: NA
len: 14

CDR3nt: TGCGCCAGCAGCCAAGATCTGGCAGGGGGATGGTATCAGCCCCAGCATTTT
CDR3aa: CASSQDLAGGWYQPQHF
abundance: NA
v_gene: TRBV4-3
j_gene: TRBJ1-5
d_gene: TRBD1
len: 17

CDR3nt: TGTGCCAGCAGCTCTGGACAGGGTTTAACTGAAGCTTTCTTT
CDR3aa: CASSSGQGLTEAFF
abundance: few
v_gene: TRBV5-6
j_gene: TRBJ1-1
d_gene: TRBD1
len: 14

CDR3nt: TGTGCCACCAGCTCCGGGACAGGATTGCCCGGGGAGCTGTTTTTT
CDR3aa: CATSSGTGLPGELFF
abundance: NA
v_gene: TRBV24-1
j_gene: TRBJ2-2
d_gene: TRBD1
len: 15

CDR3nt: TGTGCCAGCAGTTTAGGGGTGGACAGGAGGGATCAGCCCCAGCATTTT
CDR3aa: CASSLGVDRRDQPQHF
abundance: NA
v_gene: TRBV28
j_gene: TRBJ1-5
d_gene: TRBD1
len: 16

CDR3nt: TGCGCCAGCAGCTTAACGGGAGGGTTTGACGAGCAGTACTTC
CDR3aa: CASSLTGGFDEQYF
abundance: NA
v_gene: TRBV5-1
j_gene: TRBJ2-7
d_gene: TRBD2
len: 14

CDR3nt: TGTGCCAGTAGTACGACAGGGACCACTAATGAAAAACTGTTTTTT
CDR3aa: CASSTTGTTNEKLFF
abundance: NA
v_gene: TRBV19
j_gene: TRBJ1-4
d_gene: TRBD1
len: 15

CDR3nt: TGTGCCAGCTCACCCGGGACAGGGTTATTGGCTTTCTTT
CDR3aa: CASSPGTGLLAFF
abundance: NA
v_gene: TRBV18
j_gene: TRBJ1-1
d_gene: TRBD1
len: 13

CDR3nt: TGCGCCAGCAGCGATCACAGTTTAGGGGCTAACTATGGCTACACCTTC
CDR3aa: CASSDHSLGANYGYTF
abundance: NA
v_gene: TRBV5-1
j_gene: TRBJ1-2
d_gene: NA
len: 16

CDR3nt: TGTGCCAGCAGCCCTACTAGCGACCCTAGAACAATCACAGATACGCAGTATTTT
CDR3aa: CASSPTSDPRTITDTQYF
abundance: NA
v_gene: TRBV2
j_gene: TRBJ2-3
d_gene: TRBD2
len: 18

CDR3nt: TGTGCCAGCAGTCTCGATACAGGGAGGGGTGAAGCTTTCTTT
CDR3aa: CASSLDTGRGEAFF
abundance: NA
v_gene: TRBV28
j_gene: TRBJ1-1
d_gene: NA
len: 14

CDR3nt: TGTGCTAGTGGTTTGTCGACTAGCGGGATCCCCACAGATACGCAGTATTTT
CDR3aa: CASGLSTSGIPTDTQYF
abundance: NA
v_gene: TRBV12-5
j_gene: TRBJ2-3
d_gene: TRBD2
len: 17

CDR3nt: TGTGCCAGCAGCTTAGATTTCGGGGGGCGAGCTTTCTTT
CDR3aa: CASSLDFGGRAFF
abundance: NA
v_gene: TRBV11-2
j_gene: TRBJ1-1
d_gene: NA
len: 13

CDR3nt: TGTGCCAGCAGCTTTACAACAGGGGCCAAAAACATTCAGTACTTC
CDR3aa: CASSFTTGAKNIQYF
abundance: NA
v_gene: TRBV11-2
j_gene: TRBJ2-4
d_gene: NA
len: 15

CDR3nt: TGTGCCAGCAGCCAAGACAGGGGTTATGGCTACACCTTC
CDR3aa: CASSQDRGYGYTF
abundance: few
v_gene: TRBV7-8
j_gene: TRBJ1-2
d_gene: TRBD1
len: 13

CDR3nt: TGTGCCAGTACAGGGGCGCGGAGGAATACTGAAGCTTTCTTT
CDR3aa: CASTGARRNTEAFF
abundance: NA
v_gene: TRBV19
j_gene: TRBJ1-1
d_gene: NA
len: 14

CDR3nt: TGCGCCAGCAGCTTGCCTAGCCCTTACGGGGATTCAGAATTC
CDR3aa: CASSLPSPYGDSEF
abundance: few
v_gene: TRBV5-1
j_gene: TRBJ2-7
d_gene: NA
len: 14

CDR3nt: TGTGCCAGCAGCTTATCGCCGGCACAGGGGTCCTACGAGCAGTACTTC
CDR3aa: CASSLSPAQGSYEQYF
abundance: once
v_gene: TRBV7-6
j_gene: TRBJ2-7
d_gene: TRBD1
len: 16

CDR3nt: TGTGCCAGCAGCTTTACAGGTCAGAGCTCCTACGAGCAGTACTTC
CDR3aa: CASSFTGQSSYEQYF
abundance: once
v_gene: TRBV3-1/TRBV3-2
j_gene: TRBJ2-7
d_gene: NA
len: 15

CDR3nt: TGTGCCAGCAGTTTCAAGCCCCCGGGACAGCACCGGGAGACCCAGTACTTC
CDR3aa: CASSFKPPGQHRETQYF
abundance: NA
v_gene: TRBV27
j_gene: TRBJ2-5
d_gene: TRBD1
len: 17